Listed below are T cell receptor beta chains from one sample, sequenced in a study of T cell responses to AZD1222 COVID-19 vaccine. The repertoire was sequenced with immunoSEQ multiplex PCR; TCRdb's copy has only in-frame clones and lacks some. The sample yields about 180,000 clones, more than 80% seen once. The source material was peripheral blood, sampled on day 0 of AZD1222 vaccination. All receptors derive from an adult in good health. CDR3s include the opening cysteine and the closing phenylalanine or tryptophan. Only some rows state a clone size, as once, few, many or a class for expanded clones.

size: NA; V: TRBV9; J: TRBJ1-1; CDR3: CASSARTGGRTEAFF
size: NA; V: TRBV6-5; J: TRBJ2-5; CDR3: CASSYGTGGVKTQYF
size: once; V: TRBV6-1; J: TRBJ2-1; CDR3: CASSEMGLAGANEQFF
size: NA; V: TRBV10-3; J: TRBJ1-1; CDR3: CAIGRDRGQTEAFF
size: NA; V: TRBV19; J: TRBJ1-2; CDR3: CASSMTGTGYGYTF
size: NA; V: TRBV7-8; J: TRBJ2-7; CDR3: CASSLARGQLDEQYF
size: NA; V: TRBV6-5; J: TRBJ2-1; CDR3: CATGTSGSHDNEQFF
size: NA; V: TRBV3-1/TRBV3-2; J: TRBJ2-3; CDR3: CASSPIWIVIDTQYF
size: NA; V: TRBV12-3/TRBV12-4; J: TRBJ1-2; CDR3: CASSLAGRGGYTF
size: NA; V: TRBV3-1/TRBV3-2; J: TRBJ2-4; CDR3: CASSHLGAGQYF
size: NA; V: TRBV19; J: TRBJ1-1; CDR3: CASSIWTGVHTEAFF
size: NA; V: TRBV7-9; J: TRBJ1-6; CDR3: CASSPGGRSFNSPLHF
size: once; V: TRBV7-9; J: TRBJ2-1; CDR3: CASSLWQGSSYNEQFF
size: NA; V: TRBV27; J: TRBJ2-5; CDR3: CASSFSGIGTQYF
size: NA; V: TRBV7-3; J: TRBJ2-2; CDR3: CASSLALAGELFF
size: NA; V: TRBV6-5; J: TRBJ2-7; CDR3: CASTGLADEQYF
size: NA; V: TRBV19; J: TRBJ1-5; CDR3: CASSIRPQPQHF
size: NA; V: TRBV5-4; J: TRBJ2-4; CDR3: CASSTPGRNIQYF
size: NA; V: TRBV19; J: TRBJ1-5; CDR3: CASRNQGLDQPQHF
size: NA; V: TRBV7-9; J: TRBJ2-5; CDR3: CASSQGGSGGYQETQYF
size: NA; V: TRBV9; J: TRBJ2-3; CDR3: CASSVGLAGGMTDTQYF
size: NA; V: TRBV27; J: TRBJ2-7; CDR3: CASSAIGTGAPEQYF
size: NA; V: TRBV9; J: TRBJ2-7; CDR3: CASSPAGTSAYEQYF
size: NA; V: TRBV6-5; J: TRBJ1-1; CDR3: CASSTAGGIEAFF
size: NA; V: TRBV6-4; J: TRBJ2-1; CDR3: CASKIWTGAENEQFF
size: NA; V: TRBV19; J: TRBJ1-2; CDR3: CASSIWGARDHGYTF
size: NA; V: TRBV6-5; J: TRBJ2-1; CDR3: CASSYGTSGDNEQFF
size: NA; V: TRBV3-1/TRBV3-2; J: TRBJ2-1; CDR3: CASSQEPSGGVLPSYNEQFF
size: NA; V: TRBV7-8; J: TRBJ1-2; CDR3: CASSLAPQQGRNTF
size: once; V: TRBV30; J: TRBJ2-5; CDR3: CAWDRGGPFRETQYF
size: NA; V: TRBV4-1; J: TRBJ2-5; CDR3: CASSQSLGPETQYF
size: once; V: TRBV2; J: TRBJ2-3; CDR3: CASRERADTQYF
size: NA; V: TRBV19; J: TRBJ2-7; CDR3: CASSGYLRGGFEQYF
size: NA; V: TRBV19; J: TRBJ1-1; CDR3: CASSTSGANTEAFF
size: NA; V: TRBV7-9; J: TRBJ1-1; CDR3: CASRAGNTEAFF
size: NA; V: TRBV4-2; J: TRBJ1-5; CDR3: CASSQEVAVYSNQPQHF
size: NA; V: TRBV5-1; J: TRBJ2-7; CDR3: CASSAGTGPAYEQYF
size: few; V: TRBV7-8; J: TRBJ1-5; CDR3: CASSLARDRGQPQHF
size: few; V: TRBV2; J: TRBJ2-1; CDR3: CASSTGGTQQFF
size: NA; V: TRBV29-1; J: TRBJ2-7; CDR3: CSAVYRGAGLYEQYF
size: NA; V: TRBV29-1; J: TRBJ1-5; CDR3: CSVRLAGNSNQPQHF
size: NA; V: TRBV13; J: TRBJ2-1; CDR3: CASSSGWDEQFF
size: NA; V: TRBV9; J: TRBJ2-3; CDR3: CASSVAGGASTDTQYF
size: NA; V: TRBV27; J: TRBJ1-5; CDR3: CASSLRGDRSSQPQHF
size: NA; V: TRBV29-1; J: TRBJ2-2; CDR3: CSVLRGITGELFF